The 8 T cell receptor beta chains presented below share a single source sample, sequenced in a study of cytomegalovirus exposure and HLA in healthy donors. A multiplex PCR was run with 60 Vbeta primers and 13 Jbeta primers. This table comes from immunoSEQ multiplex PCR, and its TCRdb copy is limited to in-frame clones, with some not included. The profile covers tens of thousands of clones, with roughly 76% appearing a single time and over 2.5% taken by the ten largest. Sequencing was carried out using PBMCs. Receptor source: a man aged 18 to 29 in good health and CMV-seronegative.

For this clone: Mismatch with germline at one junction end may stem from a read error. The chain combines TRBV7-2 with TRBJ1-2; TRBD1 is a possible D gene (6 bases). Germline CDR1 SGHTA, CDR2 FQGNSA. The CDR3 extends over 17 amino acids. Here the CDR3 reads CASSPRGGGVLNYGHTF. CDR3 bases: TGTGCCAGCAGCCCGCGTGGAGGGGGGGTCCTTAACTATGGCCACACCTTC.

The chain links TRBV7-9 to TRBJ1-6; no reliable D call. From germline, CDR1 is SEHNR and CDR2 FQNEAQ (reference sequence). V was pared by 3 bases and J by 5 bases, with 8 bases between. The CDR3 totals 14 residues. CDR3 sequence reads: CASSFKGDNSPLHF. For the CDR3, the DNA is TGTGCCAGCAGCTTTAAGGGAGATAATTCACCCCTCCACTTT.

The J gene is TRBJ1-2, the V gene TRBV5-4, with TRBD1 identical over 7 bases. The V gene's germline CDR1 is SGHNT and CDR2 YYREEE (reference sequence). The CDR3 consists of 14 residues. The J segment lost 3 bases and the V segment lost 4 bases, leaving 6 bases of the junction unmatched. The CDR3 sequence: CASSPVGQDYGYTF. The CDR3 coding sequence is TGTGCCAGCAGCCCGGTTGGACAGGACTATGGCTACACCTTC. Full variable domain (remainder filled in from reference TRBV5-4 and TRBJ1-2): ETGVTQSPTHLIKTRGQQVTLRCSSQSGHNTVSWYQQALGQGPQFIFQYYREEENGRGNFPPRFSGLQFPNYSSELNVNALELDDSALYLCASSPVGQDYGYTFGSGTRLTVV.

This chain links TRBV9 with TRBJ1-2; 11 bases agree with TRBD1. CDR3 length: 15 amino acids. Per germline, CDR1 SGDLS and CDR2 YYNGEE. Trimming cost V 0 bases and J 2 bases; bases outside gene matches: 0. Here the CDR3 reads CASSVGTGGNYGYTF. The CDR3 coding sequence is TGTGCCAGCAGCGTAGGGACAGGGGGCAACTATGGCTACACCTTC. The complete variable domain, with remaining parts taken from reference TRBV9 and TRBJ1-2, reads DSGVTQTPKHLITATGQRVTLRCSPRSGDLSVYWYQQSLDQGLQFLIQYYNGEERAKGNILERFSAQQFPDLHSELNLSSLELGDSALYFCASSVGTGGNYGYTFGSGTRLTVV.

This clone was picked up one time. This chain links TRBV29-1 with TRBJ2-2; 7 positions match TRBD2. The CDR3 totals 15 residues. Germline trimming cut 4 bases from V and 0 bases from J; bases unmatched to any gene: 5. The germline CDR1 and CDR2 sequences are SQVTM and ANQGSEA. The CDR3 DNA is TGCAGCGTTGTGGCAAGCGGGGCGAACACCGGGGAGCTGTTTTTT. It specifies CSVVASGANTGELFF.

The rearrangement links TRBV19 to TRBJ2-5; 12 nucleotides line up with TRBD1. The J segment lost 4 bases and the V segment lost 5 bases, leaving 5 bases of the junction unmatched. Per germline, CDR1 LNHDA and CDR2 SQIVND (reference sequence). CDR3 size: 15 residues. In DNA, the CDR3 is TGTGCCAGTAGTCCCGGGACAGGGGGCCGAGAGACCCAGTACTTC. Translating gives CASSPGTGGRETQYF.

The rearrangement uses TRBV14 and TRBJ2-3; 9 nucleotides agree with TRBD1. The CDR3 is 15 amino acids. CDR1 and CDR2 from the germline V gene are SGHDN and FVKESK. With V trimmed by 4 bases and J by 4 bases, 6 bases remained unmatched. The CDR3 nucleotides are TGTGCCAGCAGCCTCCGGGACAGGGCTTCAGATACGCAGTATTTT. As protein: CASSLRDRASDTQYF.

Notes on this clone: This same CDR3 is encoded by further DNA sequences in the sample. The chain joins TRBV9 to TRBJ1-1; D ambiguous. Germline V gene data show CDR1 as SGDLS and CDR2 as YYNGEE. Trimming cost V 0 bases and J 0 bases, with 6 bases left between them. CDR3 length: 14 amino acids. The DNA of the CDR3 is TGTGCCAGCAGCGTAGTAGCGGTGAACACTGAAGCTTTCTTT. Residues: CASSVVAVNTEAFF. The variable domain in full, completed from reference TRBV9 and TRBJ1-1, reads DSGVTQTPKHLITATGQRVTLRCSPRSGDLSVYWYQQSLDQGLQFLIQYYNGEERAKGNILERFSAQQFPDLHSELNLSSLELGDSALYFCASSVVAVNTEAFFGQGTRLTVV.